One sample yielded the 10 T cell receptor beta chains listed below, sequenced in a study of blood T cells in healthy people across ages. A sample-barcoded 5' primer and a J-beta primer mix were used in a second PCR of about 6 to 11 cycles. TCRdb used MiXCR to reprocess the 5' RACE reads, holding one entry per CDR3 protein. Of about 780,000 distinct CDR3 sequences in the sample, about 62% were seen once. What was sequenced was blood. Receptor source: a young man in good health.

This clonotype was found once. This chain uses TRBV9 with TRBJ2-1; D is perhaps TRBD1 (7 bases). V dropped 0 bases and J dropped 8 bases, with 15 bases sitting between them. The CDR3 spans 15 residues. The V gene's germline CDR1 is SGDLS and CDR2 YYNGEE. As DNA, the CDR3 is TGTGCCAGCAGCGTAGAGGGTGACAGGGAGGATGAGCAGTTCTTC. Amino acids: CASSVEGDREDEQFF.

The chain joins TRBV7-9 to TRBJ2-7, with 7 bases identical to TRBD1. The CDR3 sequence is 14 residues long. Germline CDR1 and CDR2: SEHNR and FQNEAQ (reference sequence). Unmatched junction bases numbered 5, after V lost 4 bases and J lost 2 bases. The CDR3 protein is CASSSKTGTYEQYF. In DNA, the CDR3 is TGTGCCAGCAGCTCCAAGACAGGGACCTACGAGCAGTACTTC.

CDR3 region: CASSQADRHIPAKWSYNEQFF. Here the CDR3 DNA reads TGCGCCAGCAGCCAAGCTGACAGGCACATTCCGGCCAAATGGTCCTACAATGAGCAGTTCTTC. The chain joins TRBV4-3 to TRBJ2-1; tentatively, D is TRBD1 (6 bases). Trimming pared 1 base from V and 1 base from J, leaving 26 bases between. The germline gives CDR1 LGHNA, CDR2 YSLEER. The CDR3 extends over 21 amino acids.

The chain couples TRBV20-1 to TRBJ2-4; D is ambiguous. The J call is in doubt because the DNA end fits TRBJ2-7 better. Germline CDR1 DFQATT, CDR2 SNEGSKA (reference sequence). The CDR3 covers 16 residues. This CDR3 reads CSARAEIVARYYEQYF. The CDR3 DNA follows: TGCAGTGCTAGGGCCGAGATAGTCGCCCGATACTACGAGCAGTACTTC.

The gene calls are TRBV5-1 and TRBJ2-3; D remains ambiguous. Per germline, CDR1 SGHRS and CDR2 YFSETQ. CDR3 length equals 17 residues. V lost 1 base and J lost 0, with 15 bases in between. CDR3 sequence reads: CASSLYTQVLSTDTQYF. The CDR3 DNA sequence: TGCGCCAGCAGCTTGTACACGCAGGTCCTTAGCACAGATACGCAGTATTTT.

The V call is TRBV20-1, the J call TRBJ2-1, with 7 bases identical to TRBD2. This CDR3 is built from 12 residues. Losses at the gene ends were 7 bases for V and 8 bases for J; bases not matched to a gene: 8. CDR1 is DFQATT, CDR2 SNEGSKA, per germline (reference sequence). CDR3 DNA: TGCAGTGGGGAGGGTCGGGCGTATGAGCAGTTCTTC. As protein: CSGEGRAYEQFF.

This clonotype was recorded many times. Written as DNA, the CDR3 is TGCAGTGCCCCCCCCCTGGACAGGGGACCCTACGAGCAGTACTTC. This sequence encodes CSAPPLDRGPYEQYF. The genes are TRBV20-1 and TRBJ2-7; 9 nucleotides agree with TRBD1. This CDR3 has 15 residues. Germline CDR1 is DFQATT and CDR2 is SNEGSKA (reference sequence). With 6 bases clipped from V and 2 bases from J, the junction kept 11 bases outside the gene matches.

The chain has TRBV4-1 and TRBJ1-4; 10 bases match TRBD1. Germline CDR1 MGHRA, CDR2 YSYEKL. This CDR3 contains 15 residues. V lost 3 bases, J lost 8 bases, and 6 bases stayed unmatched. The CDR3 nucleotides read TGCGCCAGCAGCCACGACAGGGGGCGCGGAGAAAAACTGTTTTTT. Its translation: CASSHDRGRGEKLFF.

This sequence joins TRBV2 and TRBJ2-7; perhaps TRBD1 as D (6 bases). V was trimmed by 7 bases and J by 0 bases, leaving 13 bases between them. Germline CDR1 and CDR2: SNHLY and FYNNEI. The CDR3 length is 14 residues. CDR3 loop: CASTRDTTSYEQYF. DNA of the CDR3: TGTGCCAGCACCCGGGACACAACCTCCTACGAGCAGTACTTC.

This clonotype has more than one count but fewer than ten. The rearrangement links TRBV9 to TRBJ2-1, with 10 bases fitting TRBD2. This CDR3 contains 14 residues. V was pared by 3 bases and J by 9 bases, with 6 bases of the junction left unmatched. Per the germline V gene, CDR1 is SGDLS and CDR2 is YYNGEE. The CDR3 is CASSALAGVGEQFF. The CDR3 DNA sequence: TGTGCCAGCAGCGCCCTAGCGGGGGTGGGTGAGCAGTTCTTC.